Listed below are T cell receptor beta chains from one sample, sequenced in a study of blood T cells in healthy people across ages. TCRdb re-analysed the 5' RACE reads in MiXCR, keeping a single row per CDR3 protein. The table has 1.5 million to 2 million distinct CDR3 sequences, about 50% seen once. The sequencing input was blood. Receptors were obtained from a woman aged 40 to 49 in good health. The CDR3 runs from the conserved cysteine through the conserved F or W. D genes are given only for firm matches. Clone size, where shown, is once, few, many, or a class for clones that have expanded.

j_call: TRBJ1-2; d_call: NA; clone_size: NA; v_call: TRBV15; cdr3_nt: TGTGCCACCCGTGGAGGGGCAACTAACTATGGCTACACCTTC; cdr3_aa: CATRGGATNYGYTF
j_call: TRBJ2-3; d_call: TRBD2; clone_size: few; v_call: TRBV4-3; cdr3_nt: TGCGCCAGCAGCCAATATTTTGGCTCGACTAGCGGTAGCACAGATACGCAGTATTTT; cdr3_aa: CASSQYFGSTSGSTDTQYF
j_call: TRBJ1-5; d_call: NA; clone_size: NA; v_call: TRBV7-2; cdr3_nt: TGTGCCAGCAGCGCCTGGGCGTATAGCAATCAGCCCCAGCATTTT; cdr3_aa: CASSAWAYSNQPQHF
j_call: TRBJ1-4; d_call: TRBD1; clone_size: NA; v_call: TRBV12-3/TRBV12-4; cdr3_nt: TGTGCCAGCAGTTTTGGGCAGGGGGCGGGAGCTAATGAAAAACTGTTTTTT; cdr3_aa: CASSFGQGAGANEKLFF
j_call: TRBJ1-2; d_call: TRBD1; clone_size: NA; v_call: TRBV6-6; cdr3_nt: TGTGCCAGCAGATTGGGGACAGTTGGGATCGAGGGCTACACCTTC; cdr3_aa: CASRLGTVGIEGYTF
j_call: TRBJ1-5; d_call: NA; clone_size: NA; v_call: TRBV2; cdr3_nt: TGTGCCAGCAGTGATGGGGAGAAGCCCCAGCATTTT; cdr3_aa: CASSDGEKPQHF
j_call: TRBJ2-5; d_call: NA; clone_size: NA; v_call: TRBV10-3; cdr3_nt: TGTGCCATCAGTGATTCTAGTATTGAGACCCAGTACTTC; cdr3_aa: CAISDSSIETQYF
j_call: TRBJ2-4; d_call: TRBD1; clone_size: NA; v_call: TRBV7-2; cdr3_nt: TGTGCCAGCAGCCGAATCGGGACAGGGGTTAACTCTGTCGAAAACATTCAGTACTTC; cdr3_aa: CASSRIGTGVNSVENIQYF
j_call: TRBJ2-1; d_call: TRBD1; clone_size: NA; v_call: TRBV7-2; cdr3_nt: TGTGCCAGCAGCTACACAGGGGGCGTTCGCAATGAGCAGTTCTTC; cdr3_aa: CASSYTGGVRNEQFF
j_call: TRBJ2-7; d_call: TRBD2; clone_size: NA; v_call: TRBV27; cdr3_nt: TGTGCCAGCAGTCCAAATAGCGGGGGGGTTAGCTCCTACGAGCAGTACTTC; cdr3_aa: CASSPNSGGVSSYEQYF
j_call: TRBJ2-7; d_call: NA; clone_size: NA; v_call: TRBV7-9; cdr3_nt: TGTGCCAGCAGCCCCCATAAGATCTACGAGCAGTACTTC; cdr3_aa: CASSPHKIYEQYF
j_call: TRBJ2-1; d_call: TRBD2; clone_size: few; v_call: TRBV6-5; cdr3_nt: TGTGCCAGCAGTTACGGTGCTGAGCGGGGGGACAATGAGCAGTTCTTC; cdr3_aa: CASSYGAERGDNEQFF
j_call: TRBJ2-5; d_call: NA; clone_size: NA; v_call: TRBV6-2/TRBV6-3; cdr3_nt: TGTGCCAGCCTCCGGCCGGCCGGTAGTATTTGGTACTTC; cdr3_aa: CASLRPAGSIWYF
j_call: TRBJ2-1; d_call: NA; clone_size: NA; v_call: TRBV4-2; cdr3_nt: TGTGCCAGCAGCCACACACAGGCGAGCTCCTACAATGAGCAGTTCTTC; cdr3_aa: CASSHTQASSYNEQFF
j_call: TRBJ1-5; d_call: NA; clone_size: NA; v_call: TRBV12-3/TRBV12-4; cdr3_nt: TGTGCCAGCAGCCCCGCCGGAGGGGATCAGCCCCAGCATTTT; cdr3_aa: CASSPAGGDQPQHF
j_call: TRBJ1-4; d_call: NA; clone_size: NA; v_call: TRBV4-3; cdr3_nt: TGCGCCAGCAGCCAACAGGGACCAACTAATGAAAAACTGTTTTTT; cdr3_aa: CASSQQGPTNEKLFF
j_call: TRBJ2-1; d_call: TRBD2; clone_size: NA; v_call: TRBV2; cdr3_nt: TGTGCCACTAGGACTAGCGGGGTTGATCATGAGCAGTTCTTC; cdr3_aa: CATRTSGVDHEQFF
j_call: TRBJ2-3; d_call: TRBD1; clone_size: NA; v_call: TRBV6-5; cdr3_nt: TGTGCCAGCAGTTGGGACAGGCGCACAGATACGCAGTATTTT; cdr3_aa: CASSWDRRTDTQYF
j_call: TRBJ2-7; d_call: NA; clone_size: NA; v_call: TRBV7-9; cdr3_nt: TGTGCCAGCAGCTTAGTCAGGGTAAACGAGCAGTACTTC; cdr3_aa: CASSLVRVNEQYF
j_call: TRBJ2-5; d_call: NA; clone_size: few; v_call: TRBV6-2/TRBV6-3; cdr3_nt: TGTGCCAGCAAGCAAAGGACAGAATCCTTGGAGCAGTACTTC; cdr3_aa: CASKQRTESLEQYF
j_call: TRBJ2-6; d_call: NA; clone_size: NA; v_call: TRBV6-5; cdr3_nt: TGTGCCAGCAGCTATTACGGAGGGGTCTCTGGGGCCAACGTCCTGACTTTC; cdr3_aa: CASSYYGGVSGANVLTF
j_call: TRBJ2-5; d_call: TRBD2; clone_size: NA; v_call: TRBV20-1; cdr3_nt: TGCAGTGCCGAGAAGCTAGCGGGGGGGACCCAGTACTTC; cdr3_aa: CSAEKLAGGTQYF
j_call: TRBJ2-1; d_call: TRBD2; clone_size: NA; v_call: TRBV27; cdr3_nt: TGTGCCAGCAGCACACTGGCGGGGGGGATTCACAATGAGCAGTTCTTC; cdr3_aa: CASSTLAGGIHNEQFF
j_call: TRBJ2-3; d_call: TRBD2; clone_size: few; v_call: TRBV7-2; cdr3_nt: TGTGCCAGCAGCTTACTAGCGGATCTCACAGATACGCAGTATTTT; cdr3_aa: CASSLLADLTDTQYF
j_call: TRBJ1-4; d_call: TRBD1; clone_size: NA; v_call: TRBV7-9; cdr3_nt: TGTGCCATCACGGACAGGGAGGAAAAACTGTTTTTT; cdr3_aa: CAITDREEKLFF
j_call: TRBJ2-3; d_call: TRBD1; clone_size: NA; v_call: TRBV29-1; cdr3_nt: TGCAGCACGAGGACAGGGAGCACAGATACGCAGTATTTT; cdr3_aa: CSTRTGSTDTQYF
j_call: TRBJ2-3; d_call: NA; clone_size: NA; v_call: TRBV29-1; cdr3_nt: TGCAGCGTTGGCCCTAGCCCCACAGATACGCAGTATTTT; cdr3_aa: CSVGPSPTDTQYF
j_call: TRBJ1-2; d_call: NA; clone_size: NA; v_call: TRBV7-2; cdr3_nt: TGTGCCAGCAGCGTAGCGGAGGGTTATGGCTACACCTTC; cdr3_aa: CASSVAEGYGYTF
j_call: TRBJ1-4; d_call: NA; clone_size: many; v_call: TRBV6-6; cdr3_nt: TGTGCCAGCAGTTACTCGGGGGCGACTAATGAAAAACTGTTTTTT; cdr3_aa: CASSYSGATNEKLFF
j_call: TRBJ2-5; d_call: TRBD1; clone_size: few; v_call: TRBV6-6; cdr3_nt: TGTGCCAGCAGTAAGGGACAGGGGACAGAGACCCAGTACTTC; cdr3_aa: CASSKGQGTETQYF
j_call: TRBJ2-5; d_call: NA; clone_size: NA; v_call: TRBV27; cdr3_nt: TGTGCCAGCAGTTTATGGACAAGGGCGGGAGAGACCCAGTACTTC; cdr3_aa: CASSLWTRAGETQYF
j_call: TRBJ2-7; d_call: NA; clone_size: few; v_call: TRBV7-2; cdr3_nt: TGTGCCAGCAGCTCCTACGGAAACGAGCAGTACTTC; cdr3_aa: CASSSYGNEQYF
j_call: TRBJ2-5; d_call: NA; clone_size: once; v_call: TRBV6-5; cdr3_nt: TGTGCCAGCAGTGGACTGAACCAAGAGACCCAGTACTTC; cdr3_aa: CASSGLNQETQYF
j_call: TRBJ2-7; d_call: NA; clone_size: few; v_call: TRBV7-8; cdr3_nt: TGTGCCAGCAGCCCCAGCAGGGATGGCGAGCAGTACTTC; cdr3_aa: CASSPSRDGEQYF
j_call: TRBJ2-5; d_call: TRBD2; clone_size: few; v_call: TRBV9; cdr3_nt: TGTGCCAGCAGCGCGACTAGCCCAGAGGACGGGACCCAGTACTTC; cdr3_aa: CASSATSPEDGTQYF
j_call: TRBJ1-1; d_call: TRBD1; clone_size: NA; v_call: TRBV5-1; cdr3_nt: TGCGCCAGCAGCCGGACAGGGACCTTTGAAGCTTTCTTT; cdr3_aa: CASSRTGTFEAFF
j_call: TRBJ2-3; d_call: TRBD1; clone_size: NA; v_call: TRBV5-5; cdr3_nt: TGTGCCAGCAGCACGCGGGACAGGGGAACAGATACGCAGTATTTT; cdr3_aa: CASSTRDRGTDTQYF
j_call: TRBJ2-1; d_call: NA; clone_size: NA; v_call: TRBV7-9; cdr3_nt: TGTGCCAGCAGCCCAATAAGTAATGAGCAGTTCTTC; cdr3_aa: CASSPISNEQFF
j_call: TRBJ1-2; d_call: NA; clone_size: few; v_call: TRBV7-2; cdr3_nt: TGTGCCAGCAGCTTAGGACGGGCGTGGGGCTACACCTTC; cdr3_aa: CASSLGRAWGYTF
j_call: TRBJ2-3; d_call: TRBD2; clone_size: NA; v_call: TRBV12-5; cdr3_nt: TGTGCTAGTGGGGACGGACTAGCGGGCACAGATACGCAGTATTTT; cdr3_aa: CASGDGLAGTDTQYF
j_call: TRBJ1-2; d_call: TRBD1; clone_size: NA; v_call: TRBV29-1; cdr3_nt: TGCAGCGTTGATTTCCGGGACAGCTATTATGGCTACACCTTC; cdr3_aa: CSVDFRDSYYGYTF
j_call: TRBJ1-6; d_call: TRBD1; clone_size: few; v_call: TRBV9; cdr3_nt: TGTGCCAGCAGCATCGGGACAGCCTTTAATTCACCCCTCCACTTT; cdr3_aa: CASSIGTAFNSPLHF
j_call: TRBJ2-5; d_call: NA; clone_size: NA; v_call: TRBV6-5; cdr3_nt: TGTGCCAGCAGGATACAGGGATCGGAGACCCAGTACTTC; cdr3_aa: CASRIQGSETQYF
j_call: TRBJ2-5; d_call: TRBD2; clone_size: NA; v_call: TRBV5-1; cdr3_nt: TGCGCCAGCAGCTTGAATCCTAGCGGGCAACAAGAGACCCAGTACTTC; cdr3_aa: CASSLNPSGQQETQYF
j_call: TRBJ1-5; d_call: NA; clone_size: NA; v_call: TRBV5-5; cdr3_nt: TGTGCCAGCAGCGATAATAACAATCAGCCCCAGCATTTT; cdr3_aa: CASSDNNNQPQHF
j_call: TRBJ1-5; d_call: TRBD1; clone_size: once; v_call: TRBV28; cdr3_nt: TGTGCCAGCAGCGTCAGACAGGGACTCAATCAGCCCCAGCATTTT; cdr3_aa: CASSVRQGLNQPQHF
j_call: TRBJ2-1; d_call: NA; clone_size: few; v_call: TRBV7-6; cdr3_nt: TGTGCCAGCAGCTTAGCGAGGACTTCTGATGAGCAGTTCTTC; cdr3_aa: CASSLARTSDEQFF
j_call: TRBJ2-5; d_call: TRBD1; clone_size: NA; v_call: TRBV7-7; cdr3_nt: TGTGCTAGCAGCACGGGACAGCCGGGCGAGGAGACCCAGTACTTC; cdr3_aa: CASSTGQPGEETQYF
j_call: TRBJ1-1; d_call: NA; clone_size: NA; v_call: TRBV7-9; cdr3_nt: TGTGCCAGCAGCTTAGTACCCCAAGGAGCTTTCTTT; cdr3_aa: CASSLVPQGAFF
j_call: TRBJ2-1; d_call: NA; clone_size: few; v_call: TRBV5-1; cdr3_nt: TGCGCCAGCAGCTTGACCAATACACCCTACAATGAGCAGTTCTTC; cdr3_aa: CASSLTNTPYNEQFF
j_call: TRBJ2-1; d_call: TRBD1; clone_size: few; v_call: TRBV10-3; cdr3_nt: TGTGCCATCAGTGCCACCGGGACAGGGGGCTTGAATGAGCAGTTCTTC; cdr3_aa: CAISATGTGGLNEQFF
j_call: TRBJ1-6; d_call: TRBD1; clone_size: NA; v_call: TRBV20-1; cdr3_nt: TGCAGTGCCCTCGGACAGGGGGCTAATTCACCCCTCCACTTT; cdr3_aa: CSALGQGANSPLHF
j_call: TRBJ1-6; d_call: NA; clone_size: NA; v_call: TRBV28; cdr3_nt: TGTGCCGGCAGTTTATGGGGCGACCCTCCGCGGTCACCCCTCCACTTT; cdr3_aa: CAGSLWGDPPRSPLHF